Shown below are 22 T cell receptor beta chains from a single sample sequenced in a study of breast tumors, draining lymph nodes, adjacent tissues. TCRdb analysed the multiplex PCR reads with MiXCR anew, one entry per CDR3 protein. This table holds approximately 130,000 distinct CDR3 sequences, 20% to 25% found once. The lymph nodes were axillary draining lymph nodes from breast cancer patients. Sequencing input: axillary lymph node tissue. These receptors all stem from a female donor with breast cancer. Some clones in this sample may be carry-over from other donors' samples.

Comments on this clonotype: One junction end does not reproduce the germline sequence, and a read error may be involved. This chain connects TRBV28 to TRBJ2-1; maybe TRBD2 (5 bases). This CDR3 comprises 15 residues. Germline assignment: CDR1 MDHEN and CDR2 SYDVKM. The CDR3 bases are TGTGCCGGCAGTTTCGAGGGCAGCTCCTACAATGAGCAGTTCTTC. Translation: CAGSFEGSSYNEQFF.

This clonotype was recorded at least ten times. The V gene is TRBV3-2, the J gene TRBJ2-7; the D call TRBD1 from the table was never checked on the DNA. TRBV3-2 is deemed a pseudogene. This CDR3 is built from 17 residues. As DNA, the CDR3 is TGTGCCAGCAGCCAAGATCGTACCGGGAGGGCGCTCTACGAGCAGTACTTC. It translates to CASSQDRTGRALYEQYF.

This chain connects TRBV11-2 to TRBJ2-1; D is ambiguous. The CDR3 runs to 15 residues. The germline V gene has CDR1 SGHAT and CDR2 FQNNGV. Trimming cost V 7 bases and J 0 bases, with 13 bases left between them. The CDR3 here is CASNHLPGSYNEQFF. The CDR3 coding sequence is TGTGCCAGCAACCACCTACCGGGCTCCTACAATGAGCAGTTCTTC.

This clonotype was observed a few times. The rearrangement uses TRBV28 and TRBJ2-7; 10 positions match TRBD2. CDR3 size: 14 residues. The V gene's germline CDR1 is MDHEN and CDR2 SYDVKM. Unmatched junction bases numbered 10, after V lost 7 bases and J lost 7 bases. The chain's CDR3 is CASTESGRAGEQYF. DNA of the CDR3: TGTGCCAGCACCGAAAGCGGGAGGGCCGGGGAGCAGTACTTC.

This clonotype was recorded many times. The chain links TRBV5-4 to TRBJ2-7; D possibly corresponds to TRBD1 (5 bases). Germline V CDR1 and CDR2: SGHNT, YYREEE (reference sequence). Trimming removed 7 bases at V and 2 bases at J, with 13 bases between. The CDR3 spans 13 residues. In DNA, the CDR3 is TGTGCCAGCCCCCTCCAGGGTCCCTACGAGCAGTACTTC. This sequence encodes CASPLQGPYEQYF.

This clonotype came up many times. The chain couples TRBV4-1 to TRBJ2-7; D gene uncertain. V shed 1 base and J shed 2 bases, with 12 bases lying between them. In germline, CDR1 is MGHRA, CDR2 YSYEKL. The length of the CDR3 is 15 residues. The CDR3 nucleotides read TGCGCCAGCAGCCAAGCCTCTGGCAGGACCTACGAGCAGTACTTC. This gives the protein CASSQASGRTYEQYF.

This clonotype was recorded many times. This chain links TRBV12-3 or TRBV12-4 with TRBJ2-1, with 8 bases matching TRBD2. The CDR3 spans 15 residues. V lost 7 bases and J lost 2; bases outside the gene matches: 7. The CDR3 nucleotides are TGTGCCAGCATGGAGTCCGGGAGGGCCTACAATGAGCAGTTCTTC. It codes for CASMESGRAYNEQFF.

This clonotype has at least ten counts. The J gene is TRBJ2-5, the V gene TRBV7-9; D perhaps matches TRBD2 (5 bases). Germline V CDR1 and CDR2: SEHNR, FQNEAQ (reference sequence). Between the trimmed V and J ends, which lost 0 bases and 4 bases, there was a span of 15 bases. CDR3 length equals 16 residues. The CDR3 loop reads CASSLAAPGGRETQYF. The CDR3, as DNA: TGTGCCAGCAGCTTAGCCGCCCCTGGAGGACGAGAGACCCAGTACTTC.

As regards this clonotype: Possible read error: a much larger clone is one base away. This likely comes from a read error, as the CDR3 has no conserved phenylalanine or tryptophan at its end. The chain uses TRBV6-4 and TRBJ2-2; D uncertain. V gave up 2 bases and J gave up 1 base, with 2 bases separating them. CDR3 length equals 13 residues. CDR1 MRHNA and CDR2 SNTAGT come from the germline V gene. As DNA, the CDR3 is TGTGCCAGCAGTGACAGGAACACCGGGGAGCTGTTTCTT. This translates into CASSDRNTGELFL.

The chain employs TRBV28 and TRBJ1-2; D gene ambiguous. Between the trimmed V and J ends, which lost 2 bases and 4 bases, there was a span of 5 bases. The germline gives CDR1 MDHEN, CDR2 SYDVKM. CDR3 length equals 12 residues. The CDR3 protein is CASSLKRYGYTF. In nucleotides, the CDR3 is TGTGCCAGCAGTTTAAAACGCTATGGCTACACCTTC.

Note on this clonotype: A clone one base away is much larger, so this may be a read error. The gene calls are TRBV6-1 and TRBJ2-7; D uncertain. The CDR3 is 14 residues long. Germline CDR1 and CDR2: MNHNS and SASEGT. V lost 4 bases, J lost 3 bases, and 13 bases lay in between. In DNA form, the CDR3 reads TGTGCCAGCAGTGGACCCGGTGGAAGCTACGAGCAGTACTTC. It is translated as CASSGPGGSYEQYF.

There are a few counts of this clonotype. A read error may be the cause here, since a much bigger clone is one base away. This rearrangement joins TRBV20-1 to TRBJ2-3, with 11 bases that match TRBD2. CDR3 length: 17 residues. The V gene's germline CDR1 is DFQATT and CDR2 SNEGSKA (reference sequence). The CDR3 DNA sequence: TGCAGTGCTGGAGATCCTGTAGCGGGAGGGGGTACAGATACGCAGTATTTT. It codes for CSAGDPVAGGGTDTQYF.

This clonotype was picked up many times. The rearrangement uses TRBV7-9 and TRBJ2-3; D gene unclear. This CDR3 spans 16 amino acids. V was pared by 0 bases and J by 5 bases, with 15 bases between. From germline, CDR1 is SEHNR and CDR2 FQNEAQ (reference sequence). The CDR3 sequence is CASSLARQRSGDTQYF. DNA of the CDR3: TGTGCCAGCAGCTTAGCCCGACAACGTTCAGGAGATACGCAGTATTTT. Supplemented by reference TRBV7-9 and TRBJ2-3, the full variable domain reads DTGVSQNPRHKITKRGQNVTFRCDPISEHNRLYWYRQTLGQGPEFLTYFQNEAQLEKSRLLSDRFSAERPKGSFSTLEIQRTEQGDSAMYLCASSLARQRSGDTQYFGPGTRLTVL.

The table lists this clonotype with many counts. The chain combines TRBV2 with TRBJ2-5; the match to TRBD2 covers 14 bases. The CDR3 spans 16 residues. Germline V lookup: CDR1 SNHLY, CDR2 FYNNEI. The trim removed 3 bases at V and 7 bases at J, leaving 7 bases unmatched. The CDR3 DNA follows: TGTGCCAGCAGTGATATTGGACTAGCGGGAGGTGGGACCCAGTACTTC. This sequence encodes CASSDIGLAGGGTQYF.

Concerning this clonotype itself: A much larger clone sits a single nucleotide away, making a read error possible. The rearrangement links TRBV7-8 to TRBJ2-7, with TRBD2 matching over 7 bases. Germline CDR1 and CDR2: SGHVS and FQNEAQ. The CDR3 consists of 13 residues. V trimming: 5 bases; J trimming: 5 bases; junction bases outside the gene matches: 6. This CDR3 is CASSRSGENEQYF. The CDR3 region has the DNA TGTGCCAGCAGCCGGAGCGGGGAGAACGAGCAGTACTTC.

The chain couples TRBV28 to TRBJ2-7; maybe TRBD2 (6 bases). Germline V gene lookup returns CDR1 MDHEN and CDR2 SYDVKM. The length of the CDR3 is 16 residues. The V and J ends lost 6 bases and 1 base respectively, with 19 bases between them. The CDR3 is CASSPIWEAGSYEQYF. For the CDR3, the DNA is TGTGCCAGCAGCCCTATCTGGGAGGCAGGGTCCTACGAGCAGTACTTC. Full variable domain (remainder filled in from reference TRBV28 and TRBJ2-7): DVKVTQSSRYLVKRTGEKVFLECVQDMDHENMFWYRQDPGLGLRLIYFSYDVKMKEKGDIPEGYSVSREKKERFSLILESASTNQTSMYLCASSPIWEAGSYEQYFGPGTRLTVT.

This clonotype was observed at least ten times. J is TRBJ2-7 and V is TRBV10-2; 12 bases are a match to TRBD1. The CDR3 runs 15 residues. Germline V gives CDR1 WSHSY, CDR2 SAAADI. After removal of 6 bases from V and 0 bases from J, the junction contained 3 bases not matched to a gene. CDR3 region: CASRRGQGASYEQYF. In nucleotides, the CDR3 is TGCGCCAGCAGGAGGGGACAGGGGGCCTCCTACGAGCAGTACTTC.

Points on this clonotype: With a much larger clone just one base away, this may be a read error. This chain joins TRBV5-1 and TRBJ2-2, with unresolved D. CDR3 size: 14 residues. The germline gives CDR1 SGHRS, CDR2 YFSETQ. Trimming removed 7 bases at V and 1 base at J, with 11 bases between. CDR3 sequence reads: CASGYSLNTGELFF. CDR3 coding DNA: TGCGCCAGCGGCTACAGTTTGAACACCGGGGAGCTGTTTTTT.

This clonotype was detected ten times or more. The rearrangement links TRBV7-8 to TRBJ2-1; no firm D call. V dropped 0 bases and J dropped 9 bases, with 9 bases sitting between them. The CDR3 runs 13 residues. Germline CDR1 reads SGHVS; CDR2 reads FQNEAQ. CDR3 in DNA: TGTGCCAGCAGCTTAGCGCATGGGTCTGAGCAGTTCTTC. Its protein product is CASSLAHGSEQFF.

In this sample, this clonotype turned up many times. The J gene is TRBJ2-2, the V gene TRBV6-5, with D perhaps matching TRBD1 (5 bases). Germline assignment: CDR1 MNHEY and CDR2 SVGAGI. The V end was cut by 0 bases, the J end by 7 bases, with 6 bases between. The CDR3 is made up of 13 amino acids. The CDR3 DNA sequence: TGTGCCAGCAGTTACTCCCAGGGCGGGGAGCTGTTTTTT. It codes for CASSYSQGGELFF.

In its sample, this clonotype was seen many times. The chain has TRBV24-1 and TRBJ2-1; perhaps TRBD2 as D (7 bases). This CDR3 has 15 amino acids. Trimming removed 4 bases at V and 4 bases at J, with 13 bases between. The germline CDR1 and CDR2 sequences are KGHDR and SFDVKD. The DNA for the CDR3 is TGTGCCACCAGTGAAACAGGGAGGGAATACAATGAGCAGTTCTTC. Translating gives CATSETGREYNEQFF.

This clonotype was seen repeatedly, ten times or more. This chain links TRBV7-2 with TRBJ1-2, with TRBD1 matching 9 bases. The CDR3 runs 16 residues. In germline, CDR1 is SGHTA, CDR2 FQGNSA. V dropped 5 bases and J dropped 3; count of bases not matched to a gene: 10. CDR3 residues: CASSLTMTGGDYGYTF. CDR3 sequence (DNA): TGTGCCAGCAGCCTGACGATGACAGGGGGTGACTATGGCTACACCTTC.